Each of the 20 T cell receptor beta chains below was sequenced from the same sample in a study of shared clonotypes between healthy human individuals. Using immunoSEQ multiplex PCR, the repertoire was profiled, and TCRdb retains in-frame clones only, with some absent. The sample lists around 1.4 million clones, approximately 98.5% seen once, with about 0.34% in the top ten. The sequencing input was naive CD4+ T cells sorted from blood. The subset was: CD45RA+ positively selected. The receptor source for this set is a man aged 30 to 45 in good health.

This chain links TRBV5-6 with TRBJ2-3; perhaps TRBD2 as D (6 bases). The V gene lost 5 bases and the J gene lost 4 bases, with 17 bases spanning the gap. The V gene's germline CDR1 is SGHDT and CDR2 YYEEEE. This CDR3 region has 15 residues. The CDR3 nucleotides are TGTGCCAGCAGTAACCCGGGACTTAGGGCAGATACGCAGTATTTT. It yields the protein CASSNPGLRADTQYF. Based on the CDR3 plus reference TRBV5-6 and TRBJ2-3, the full variable domain is DAGVTQSPTHLIKTRGQQVTLRCSPKSGHDTVSWYQQALGQGPQFIFQYYEEEERQRGNFPDRFSGHQFPNYSSELNVNALLLGDSALYLCASSNPGLRADTQYFGPGTRLTVL.

This clone was detected once. This sequence joins TRBV6-5 and TRBJ1-1; the match to TRBD1 covers 11 bases. This CDR3 is 14 amino acids long. J gave up 3 bases and V 6 bases, and 3 bases lay outside the gene matches. CDR1 is MNHEY and CDR2 is SVGAGI in the germline V gene. As DNA, the CDR3 is TGTGCCAGCAGCCGGGACAGGGGGGACACTGAAGCTTTCTTT. This sequence encodes CASSRDRGDTEAFF.

This chain joins TRBV7-3 and TRBJ2-2; no definite D call. The CDR3 runs to 18 residues. Germline-derived CDR1 and CDR2 are SGHTA and FQGTGA. The V and J ends lost 1 base and 3 bases respectively, with 18 bases between them. CDR3 sequence reads: CASSLKARANVDTGELFF. The CDR3 bases are TGTGCCAGCAGCTTAAAGGCCCGAGCGAATGTCGACACCGGGGAGCTGTTTTTT.

The V and J genes are TRBV28 and TRBJ2-7, with TRBD1 identical over 7 bases. V trimming: 5 bases; J trimming: 3 bases; junction bases outside the gene matches: 4. The CDR3 has 13 amino acids. Germline V gives CDR1 MDHEN, CDR2 SYDVKM. The CDR3 here is CASSGDRYYEQYF. CDR3 bases: TGTGCCAGCAGTGGGGACAGATACTACGAGCAGTACTTC.

The V call is TRBV6-1, the J call TRBJ1-4; D ambiguous. Trimming pared 2 bases from V and 5 bases from J, leaving 21 bases between. CDR1 and CDR2 (germline): MNHNS, SASEGT. The CDR3 runs 18 residues. This CDR3 is CASSELGYSGASNEKLFF. In DNA form, the CDR3 reads TGTGCCAGCAGTGAATTGGGGTATTCAGGTGCCTCAAATGAAAAACTGTTTTTT.

Written as DNA, the CDR3 is TGTGCCAGCAGTTCCTGGACCTACGAGCAGTACTTC. Its protein is CASSSWTYEQYF. This chain uses TRBV28 with TRBJ2-7; D not certain. From germline, CDR1 is MDHEN and CDR2 SYDVKM. The V gene lost 4 bases and the J gene lost 2 bases, with 6 bases spanning the gap. CDR3 size: 12 residues.

The V call is TRBV9, the J call TRBJ2-1, with a tentative D call TRBD2 (6 bases). The germline V gene has CDR1 SGDLS and CDR2 YYNGEE. V was trimmed by 0 bases and J by 7 bases, leaving 14 bases between them. The CDR3 spans 15 residues. This CDR3 is CASSVAAGRTNEQFF. DNA for the CDR3: TGTGCCAGCAGCGTAGCAGCGGGCCGGACGAATGAGCAGTTCTTC.

V and J are TRBV6-5 and TRBJ1-2; 12 nucleotides line up with TRBD1. Germline-derived CDR1 and CDR2 are MNHEY and SVGAGI. There are 12 residues in the CDR3. V lost 6 bases, J lost 10 bases, and 3 bases stayed unmatched. The CDR3 region has the DNA TGTGCCAGCAGACCGGGACAGGGGGCCTACACCTTC. This sequence encodes CASRPGQGAYTF.

The rearrangement links TRBV7-6 to TRBJ2-7, with 11 bases matching TRBD2. Trimming at V came to 6 bases and at J to 3 bases, leaving 7 bases not matched to a gene. The CDR3 consists of 15 residues. Germline V gene data show CDR1 as SGHVS and CDR2 as FNYEAQ. As DNA, the CDR3 is TGTGCCAGCAGTCCAGGACTAGCGGGCCTCTACGAGCAGTACTTC. Amino acid sequence: CASSPGLAGLYEQYF. The entire variable domain, with the rest obtained from reference TRBV7-6 and TRBJ2-7, is as follows: GAGVSQSPRYKVTKRGQDVALRCDPISGHVSLYWYRQALGQGPEFLTYFNYEAQQDKSGLPNDRFSAERPEGSISTLTIQRTEQRDSAMYRCASSPGLAGLYEQYFGPGTRLTVT.

This clone was seen once. The chain couples TRBV5-4 to TRBJ2-2; TRBD2 is a possible D gene (6 bases). The CDR3 has 15 amino acids. CDR1 is SGHNT and CDR2 is YYREEE in the germline V gene (reference sequence). Trimming shortened V by 1 base and J by 6 bases, and 13 bases separated the two germline ends. The CDR3 sequence: CASSLPMGDSGELFF. In nucleotides, the CDR3 is TGTGCCAGCAGCTTGCCTATGGGGGACTCCGGGGAGCTGTTTTTT.

This clone was picked up one time. The genes are TRBV19 and TRBJ1-1; weak D call: TRBD1 (5 bases). The CDR3 covers 13 residues. The V end was cut by 6 bases, the J end by 5 bases, with 13 bases between. Germline V gene data show CDR1 as LNHDA and CDR2 as SQIVND (reference sequence). The CDR3 reads CASSQGVRTEAFF. DNA for the CDR3: TGTGCCAGTAGCCAGGGAGTACGAACTGAAGCTTTCTTT.

The chain combines TRBV19 with TRBJ2-2; TRBD2 agrees at 12 bases. CDR3 length equals 17 residues. J lost 3 bases, V lost 5 bases, and 7 bases had no gene match. Germline loops: CDR1 LNHDA, CDR2 SQIVND (reference sequence). The CDR3 sequence is CASSSRGLAGDTGELFF. CDR3 coding DNA: TGTGCCAGTAGTTCCCGGGGACTAGCGGGTGACACCGGGGAGCTGTTTTTT.

This chain connects TRBV11-2 to TRBJ1-4, with unresolved D. CDR3 length: 13 residues. The germline V gene encodes CDR1 SGHAT and CDR2 FQNNGV. Trimming shortened V by 0 bases and J by 11 bases, and 10 bases separated the two germline ends. The CDR3 loop is CASSLDGPGKLFF. CDR3 in DNA: TGTGCCAGCAGCTTAGATGGACCCGGGAAACTGTTTTTT.

V usage is TRBV10-2 and J usage is TRBJ2-5; possible D gene TRBD1, 7 bases. The CDR3 consists of 12 residues. Germline V CDR1 and CDR2: WSHSY, SAAADI. Trimming took 11 bases from V and 7 from J, leaving 17 bases between them. CDR3 region: CAAGQLLGTQYF. CDR3 sequence (DNA): TGCGCCGCGGGACAGCTGCTTGGGACCCAGTACTTC.

V and J are TRBV28 and TRBJ2-7; D gene unclear. Germline assignment: CDR1 MDHEN and CDR2 SYDVKM. The CDR3 consists of 15 residues. The germline V and J ends were trimmed by 8 bases and 0 bases, with 17 bases remaining between them. In nucleotides, the CDR3 is TGTGCCAGCGGCAGGCCGTCTTCACCCTCCTACGAGCAGTACTTC. This gives the protein CASGRPSSPSYEQYF.

This sequence joins TRBV6-6 and TRBJ2-2; D is possibly TRBD1 or TRBD2 (6 bases each). The CDR3 consists of 13 residues. Germline CDR1 is MNHNY and CDR2 is SVGAGI (reference sequence). Trimming cost V 6 bases and J 4 bases, with 9 bases left between them. The CDR3 DNA reads TGTGCCAGCAGAGAGGGGGGCACCGGGGAGCTGTTTTTT. This encodes CASREGGTGELFF.

The chain has TRBV19 and TRBJ1-3; D unresolved. The germline gives CDR1 LNHDA, CDR2 SQIVND (reference sequence). This CDR3 spans 16 amino acids. Trimming pared 4 bases from V and 0 bases from J, leaving 13 bases between. Written as DNA, the CDR3 is TGTGCCAGTAGTACGGTCGGACCGAGCTCTGGAAACACCATATATTTT. Translation gives CASSTVGPSSGNTIYF.

The chain links TRBV6-1 to TRBJ2-3; 10 positions match TRBD2. In germline, CDR1 is MNHNS, CDR2 SASEGT. The CDR3 covers 14 residues. Trimming took 1 base from V and 5 from J; bases not matched to a gene: 0. The CDR3 is CASSEVAGGDTQYF. CDR3 DNA sequence: TGTGCCAGCAGTGAAGTAGCGGGAGGAGATACGCAGTATTTT.

About this clone: Distinct nucleotide sequences in the sample also encode this CDR3. The chain employs TRBV10-1 and TRBJ1-5, with no clear D. CDR1 and CDR2 (germline): WNHNN, SYGVQD (reference sequence). The V end was cut by 6 bases, the J end by 0 bases, with 3 bases between. The CDR3 extends over 12 amino acids. CDR3 bases: TGCGCCAGCAGCGATAGCAATCAGCCCCAGCATTTT. Amino acid sequence: CASSDSNQPQHF.

The V gene is TRBV14, the J gene TRBJ1-1; 8 bases line up with TRBD1. Germline CDR1 SGHDN, CDR2 FVKESK. The CDR3 length is 15 residues. Losses at the gene ends were 2 bases for V and 2 bases for J; bases not matched to a gene: 4. CDR3 sequence: CASSQLTGANTEAFF. The CDR3 nucleotides are TGTGCCAGCAGCCAACTGACAGGGGCCAACACTGAAGCTTTCTTT. The entire variable domain, with the rest obtained from reference TRBV14 and TRBJ1-1, is as follows: EAGVTQFPSHSVIEKGQTVTLRCDPISGHDNLYWYRRVMGKEIKFLLHFVKESKQDESGMPNNRFLAERTGGTYSTLKVQPAELEDSGVYFCASSQLTGANTEAFFGQGTRLTVV.